This T cell receptor beta chain comes out of a study of T cell changes during pregnancy in multiple sclerosis. Trimming cost V 3 bases and J 5 bases; bases outside gene matches: 9. Germline assignment: CDR1 MNHNS and CDR2 SASEGT. This CDR3 is 16 amino acids long. The assay was immunoSEQ multiplex PCR, and TCRdb's table has in-frame clones only and misses some. The sample has some 30,000 clones, approximately 91% seen once. The sequence was obtained from a female donor with multiple sclerosis, enrolled in a pregnancy study. V is TRBV6-1 and J is TRBJ2-3, with 9 positions matching TRBD2. The material sequenced was CD8+ T cells from peripheral blood mononuclear cells, taken before pregnancy. CDR3 sequence (DNA): TGTGCCAGCAGTGAGTCAGCGGGGGGCGGAGGAGATACGCAGTATTTT. The encoded protein is CASSESAGGGGDTQYF.